The rows below give T cell receptor beta chains drawn from one sample of a study of CD8 T cells in ankylosing spondylitis. TCRdb redid the calling of the 5' RACE reads with MiXCR, one entry per CDR3 protein. The table shows 200,000 to 300,000 distinct CDR3 sequences, with around 8% occurring only once. The sequencing input was blood, either unsorted or a sorted T cell fraction (not recorded which). The source is a female donor with ankylosing spondylitis or in good health (not recorded which). CDR3s include the opening cysteine and the closing phenylalanine or tryptophan. Fields, in order: CDR3 protein, CDR3 DNA, V gene, D gene, clone size, J gene. A D gene is named only where the DNA matches it firmly. Part of the rows lack a size; the others show once, few, many or a class for expanded clones.

CDR3: CASSPGLAGELYNEQFF; DNA: TGTGCCAGCAGCCCAGGACTAGCGGGAGAATTATACAATGAGCAGTTCTTC; V: TRBV11-3; D: TRBD2; size: many; J: TRBJ2-1
CDR3: CASSPEGGSDTQYF; DNA: TGTGCCAGCAGCCCCGAAGGGGGGTCAGATACGCAGTATTTT; V: TRBV7-7; D: -; size: many; J: TRBJ2-3
CDR3: CASSVGTPGELFF; DNA: TGTGCCAGCAGTGTCGGAACGCCCGGGGAGCTGTTTTTT; V: TRBV27; D: -; size: -; J: TRBJ2-2
CDR3: CASSLGPQRQYF; DNA: TGTGCCAGCAGCTTAGGACCGCAGCGGCAGTATTTT; V: TRBV7-2; D: -; size: -; J: TRBJ2-3
CDR3: CASSPLVWEQYF; DNA: TGTGCCAGCAGTCCCCTCGTTTGGGAGCAGTACTTC; V: TRBV28; D: -; size: many; J: TRBJ2-7
CDR3: CASSLAALLAVNSYEQYF; DNA: TGTGCCAGCAGCTTGGCCGCACTTCTAGCGGTCAACTCCTACGAGCAGTACTTC; V: TRBV5-4; D: TRBD2; size: many; J: TRBJ2-7
CDR3: CASSSRTSGNEQFF; DNA: TGTGCCAGCAGTTCTAGGACTAGCGGTAATGAGCAGTTCTTC; V: TRBV5-6; D: TRBD2; size: many; J: TRBJ2-1
CDR3: CASSSGWDEKLFF; DNA: TGTGCCAGCAGTTCCGGGTGGGATGAAAAACTGTTTTTT; V: TRBV27; D: -; size: many; J: TRBJ1-4
CDR3: CASSLSAGFGTGELFF; DNA: TGTGCCAGCAGTTTGTCAGCGGGATTTGGAACCGGGGAGCTGTTTTTT; V: TRBV12-3/TRBV12-4; D: TRBD2; size: many; J: TRBJ2-2
CDR3: CASSPTYTLGTQYF; DNA: TGCGCCAGCAGCCCAACGTACACCCTGGGGACCCAGTACTTC; V: TRBV5-1; D: -; size: many; J: TRBJ2-5
CDR3: CASSLVQKVEQYF; DNA: TGTGCCAGCAGCTTAGTACAGAAAGTCGAGCAGTACTTC; V: TRBV7-9; D: -; size: few; J: TRBJ2-7
CDR3: CASSQDRTAQETQYF; DNA: TGTGCCAGCAGCCAAGATCGCACAGCCCAAGAGACCCAGTACTTC; V: TRBV14; D: -; size: many; J: TRBJ2-5
CDR3: CASSEALRRRGANEQFF; DNA: TGTGCCAGCAGTGAAGCGCTCAGGAGGAGGGGGGCTAATGAGCAGTTCTTC; V: TRBV2; D: -; size: -; J: TRBJ2-1
CDR3: CASSQDVPSGSVETQYF; DNA: TGCGCCAGCAGCCAAGACGTCCCTAGCGGGAGTGTGGAGACCCAGTACTTC; V: TRBV4-3; D: TRBD2; size: many; J: TRBJ2-5
CDR3: CASSSQLAGGFNEQFF; DNA: TGTGCCAGCAGTTCCCAACTAGCGGGAGGGTTCAATGAGCAGTTCTTC; V: TRBV12-3/TRBV12-4; D: TRBD2; size: many; J: TRBJ2-1
CDR3: CASSLTLQTNEKLFF; DNA: TGCGCCAGCAGCTTAACACTACAAACTAATGAAAAACTGTTTTTT; V: TRBV5-1; D: -; size: -; J: TRBJ1-4
CDR3: CASSQEPYRGNTEAFF; DNA: TGCGCCAGCAGCCAAGAGCCTTACAGGGGAAACACTGAAGCTTTCTTT; V: TRBV4-3; D: TRBD1; size: many; J: TRBJ1-1
CDR3: CASSRLADTYNEQFF; DNA: TGTGCCAGCAGTAGACTAGCGGACACCTACAATGAGCAGTTCTTC; V: TRBV5-6; D: TRBD2; size: many; J: TRBJ2-1
CDR3: CSAGGDAYEQYF; DNA: TGCAGTGCTGGGGGGGATGCCTACGAGCAGTACTTC; V: TRBV20-1; D: TRBD2; size: many; J: TRBJ2-7
CDR3: CASSPWTGWGLTDTQYF; DNA: TGTGCCAGCAGCCCTTGGACAGGCTGGGGACTCACAGATACGCAGTATTTT; V: TRBV14; D: -; size: many; J: TRBJ2-3
CDR3: CASSLGLAGRTGELFF; DNA: TGTGCCAGCAGCTTAGGACTAGCGGGAAGGACCGGGGAGCTGTTTTTT; V: TRBV7-9; D: TRBD2; size: many; J: TRBJ2-2
CDR3: CASSLMWGSETQYF; DNA: TGTGCCAGCAGCTTAATGTGGGGGAGCGAGACCCAGTACTTC; V: TRBV11-2; D: -; size: few; J: TRBJ2-5
CDR3: CASSAPPENTEAFF; DNA: TGTGCCAGCAGCGCCCCCCCTGAGAACACTGAAGCTTTCTTT; V: TRBV11-2; D: -; size: few; J: TRBJ1-1
CDR3: CASSKGGAPHSATNEKLFF; DNA: TGTGCCAGCAGCAAAGGAGGAGCCCCACATAGCGCAACTAATGAAAAACTGTTTTTT; V: TRBV21-1; D: -; size: few; J: TRBJ1-4
CDR3: CASSPSGTNINSNQPQHF; DNA: TGTGCCAGCAGCCCATCGGGGACAAATATTAATAGCAATCAGCCCCAGCATTTT; V: TRBV5-6; D: -; size: -; J: TRBJ1-5
CDR3: CASSLGGTSSYEQYF; DNA: TGTGCCAGCAGCTTGGGCGGGACCTCCTCCTACGAGCAGTACTTC; V: TRBV12-3/TRBV12-4; D: -; size: many; J: TRBJ2-7
CDR3: CASSSAAMAANSPLHF; DNA: TGTGCCAGCAGCTCGGCCGCCATGGCCGCCAATTCACCCCTCCACTTT; V: TRBV11-2; D: -; size: many; J: TRBJ1-6
CDR3: CSAREGLYYEQYF; DNA: TGCAGTGCTAGAGAAGGACTTTACTACGAGCAGTACTTC; V: TRBV20-1; D: -; size: many; J: TRBJ2-7
CDR3: CASSPIGGTGGEQYF; DNA: TGTGCCAGCAGTCCTATTGGGGGGACAGGGGGCGAGCAGTACTTC; V: TRBV12-3/TRBV12-4; D: TRBD1; size: many; J: TRBJ2-7
CDR3: CATSRPTGSDTEAFF; DNA: TGTGCCACCAGCAGACCGACAGGGTCCGACACTGAAGCTTTCTTT; V: TRBV15; D: TRBD1; size: many; J: TRBJ1-1
CDR3: CASSQRGDSGANVLTF; DNA: TGTGCCAGCAGCCAAAGGGGGGACTCTGGGGCCAACGTCCTGACTTTC; V: TRBV3-1; D: -; size: -; J: TRBJ2-6
CDR3: CSARVGTAYYEQYF; DNA: TGCAGTGCTAGAGTCGGGACAGCGTACTACGAGCAGTACTTC; V: TRBV20-1; D: TRBD1; size: many; J: TRBJ2-7
CDR3: CASGTGAGEQFF; DNA: TGTGCCAGCGGGACAGGGGCTGGTGAGCAGTTCTTC; V: TRBV25-1; D: TRBD1; size: many; J: TRBJ2-1
CDR3: CASSQQGSGNEQFF; DNA: TGCGCCAGCAGCCAACAGGGTAGTGGGAATGAGCAGTTCTTC; V: TRBV4-1; D: -; size: many; J: TRBJ2-1
CDR3: CASSPTGAGYTF; DNA: TGTGCCAGCAGCCCTACAGGGGCCGGCTACACCTTC; V: TRBV7-2; D: TRBD1; size: -; J: TRBJ1-2
CDR3: CASVRDSGRYGYTF; DNA: TGTGCCAGCGTACGAGACTCTGGGCGCTATGGCTACACCTTC; V: TRBV6-2/TRBV6-3; D: -; size: many; J: TRBJ1-2
CDR3: CASSLRGLIYGYTF; DNA: TGTGCCAGTAGCCTGCGCGGTCTGATATATGGCTACACCTTC; V: TRBV19; D: -; size: many; J: TRBJ1-2
CDR3: CASTRGDSNTEAFF; DNA: TGTGCCAGCACACGGGGGGACAGTAACACTGAAGCTTTCTTT; V: TRBV7-9; D: TRBD1; size: many; J: TRBJ1-1
CDR3: CASSFFDWNTEAFF; DNA: TGTGCCAGCAGCTTCTTTGACTGGAACACTGAAGCTTTCTTT; V: TRBV5-5; D: -; size: many; J: TRBJ1-1
CDR3: CASSAKTGELFF; DNA: TGTGCCAGCAGCGCGAAGACAGGGGAGCTGTTTTTT; V: TRBV9; D: -; size: many; J: TRBJ2-2
CDR3: CASSQLGGPGDEQFF; DNA: TGCGCCAGCAGCCAGCTTGGGGGCCCAGGGGATGAGCAGTTCTTC; V: TRBV4-3; D: -; size: many; J: TRBJ2-1
CDR3: CASSLGTAKGKAFF; DNA: TGTGCCAGCAGCTTAGGGACAGCGAAAGGGAAAGCTTTCTTT; V: TRBV7-2; D: -; size: few; J: TRBJ1-1
CDR3: CASSPAGGNEQFF; DNA: TGTGCCAGCAGTCCTGCGGGGGGCAATGAGCAGTTCTTC; V: TRBV9; D: TRBD2; size: many; J: TRBJ2-1
CDR3: CASTRDRNIQYF; DNA: TGTGCCAGCACCCGGGACAGAAACATTCAGTACTTC; V: TRBV11-2; D: TRBD1; size: many; J: TRBJ2-4
CDR3: CASSSRYGAKLYEQYF; DNA: TGTGCCAGCAGTTCACGATACGGGGCGAAGCTCTACGAGCAGTACTTC; V: TRBV6-2/TRBV6-3; D: -; size: many; J: TRBJ2-7
CDR3: CSFREGQGPHEQYF; DNA: TGCAGTTTTCGAGAGGGACAGGGGCCCCACGAGCAGTACTTC; V: TRBV20-1; D: TRBD1; size: many; J: TRBJ2-7
CDR3: CASSLDYGTGNQPQHF; DNA: TGTGCCAGCAGCTTAGATTATGGTACTGGCAATCAGCCCCAGCATTTT; V: TRBV7-9; D: -; size: -; J: TRBJ1-5
CDR3: CASSLNARVPLAKNIQYF; DNA: TGTGCCAGCAGCTTAAATGCAAGGGTCCCTCTAGCCAAAAACATTCAGTACTTC; V: TRBV11-2; D: -; size: -; J: TRBJ2-4